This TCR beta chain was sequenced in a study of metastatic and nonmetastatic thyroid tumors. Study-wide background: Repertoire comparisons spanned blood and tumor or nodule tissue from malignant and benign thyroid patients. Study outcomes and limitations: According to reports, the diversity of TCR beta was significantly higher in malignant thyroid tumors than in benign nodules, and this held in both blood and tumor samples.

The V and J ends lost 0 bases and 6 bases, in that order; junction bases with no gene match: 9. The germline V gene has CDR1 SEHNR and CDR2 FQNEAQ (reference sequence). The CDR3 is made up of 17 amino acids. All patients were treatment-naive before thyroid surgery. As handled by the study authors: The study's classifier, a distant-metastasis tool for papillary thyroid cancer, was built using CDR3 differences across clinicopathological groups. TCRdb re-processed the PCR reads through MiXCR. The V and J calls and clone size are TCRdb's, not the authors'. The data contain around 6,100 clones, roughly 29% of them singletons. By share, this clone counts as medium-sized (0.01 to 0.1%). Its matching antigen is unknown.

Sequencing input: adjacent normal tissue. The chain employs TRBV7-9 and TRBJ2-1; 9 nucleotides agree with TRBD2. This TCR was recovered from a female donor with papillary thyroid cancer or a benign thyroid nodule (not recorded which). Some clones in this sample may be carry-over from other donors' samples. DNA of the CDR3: TGTGCCAGCAGCTTAGCCGGACTAGCGAGATGGCCCAATGAGCAGTTCTTC. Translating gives CASSLAGLARWPNEQFF.